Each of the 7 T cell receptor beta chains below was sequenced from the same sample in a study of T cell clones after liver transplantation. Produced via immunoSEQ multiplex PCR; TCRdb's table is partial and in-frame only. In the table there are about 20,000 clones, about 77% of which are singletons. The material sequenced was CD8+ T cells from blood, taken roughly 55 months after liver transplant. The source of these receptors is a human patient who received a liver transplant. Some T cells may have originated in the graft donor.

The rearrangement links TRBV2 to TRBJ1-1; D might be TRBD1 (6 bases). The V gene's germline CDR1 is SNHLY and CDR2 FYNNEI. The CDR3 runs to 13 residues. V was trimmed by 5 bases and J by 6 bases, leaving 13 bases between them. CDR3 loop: CASSPGHGAEAFF. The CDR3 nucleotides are TGTGCCAGCAGTCCGGGACACGGCGCTGAAGCTTTCTTT.

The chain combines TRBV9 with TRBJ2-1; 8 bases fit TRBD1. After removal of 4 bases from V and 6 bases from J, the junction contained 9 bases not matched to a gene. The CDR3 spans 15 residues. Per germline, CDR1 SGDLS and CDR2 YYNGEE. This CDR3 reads CASSLDREEANEQFF. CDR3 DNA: TGTGCCAGCAGCTTGGACAGGGAGGAGGCCAATGAGCAGTTCTTC.

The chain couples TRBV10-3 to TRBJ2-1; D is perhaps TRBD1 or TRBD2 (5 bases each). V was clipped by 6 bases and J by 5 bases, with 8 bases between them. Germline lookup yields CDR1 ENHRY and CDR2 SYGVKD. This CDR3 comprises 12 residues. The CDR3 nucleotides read TGTGCCATCAGCGGGGCCAACAATGAGCAGTTCTTC. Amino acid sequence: CAISGANNEQFF.

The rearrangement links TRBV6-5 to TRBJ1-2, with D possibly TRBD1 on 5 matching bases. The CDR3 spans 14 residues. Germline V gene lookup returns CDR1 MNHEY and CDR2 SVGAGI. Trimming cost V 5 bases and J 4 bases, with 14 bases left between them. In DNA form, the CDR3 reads TGTGCCAGCAGTACTGACAGAGAGTCCTATGGCTACACCTTC. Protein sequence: CASSTDRESYGYTF.

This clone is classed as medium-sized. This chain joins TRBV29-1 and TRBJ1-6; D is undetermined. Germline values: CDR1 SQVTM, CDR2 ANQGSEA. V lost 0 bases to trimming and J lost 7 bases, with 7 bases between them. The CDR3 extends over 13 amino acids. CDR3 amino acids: CSVEETGNSPLHF. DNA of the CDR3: TGCAGCGTTGAAGAGACCGGCAATTCACCCCTCCACTTT.

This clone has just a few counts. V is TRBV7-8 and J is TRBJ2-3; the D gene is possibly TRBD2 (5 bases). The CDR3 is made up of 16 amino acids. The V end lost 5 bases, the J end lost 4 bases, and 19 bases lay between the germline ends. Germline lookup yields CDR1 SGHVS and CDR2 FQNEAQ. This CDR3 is CASSPFEALSADTQYF. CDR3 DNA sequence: TGTGCCAGCAGCCCCTTTGAGGCCCTTAGCGCAGATACGCAGTATTTT.

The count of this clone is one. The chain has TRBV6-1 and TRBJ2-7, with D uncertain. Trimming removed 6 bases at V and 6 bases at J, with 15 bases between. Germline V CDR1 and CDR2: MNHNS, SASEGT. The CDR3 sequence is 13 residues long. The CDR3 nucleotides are TGTGCCAGCAGCTCCAGGACGACGGGCGAGCAGTACTTC. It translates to CASSSRTTGEQYF.